The source of this TCR beta chain is a study of molecular identifiers for immune sequencing clone quantification (dated by TCRdb to the late 2010s). At the level of the whole study: For a replicate experiment, RNA from roughly 18,000 or 92,000 naive CD8 T cells was divided into five aliquots, and four of the five aliquots were sequenced. This methods study benchmarked molecular-identifier clustering-based TCR repertoire sequencing (MIDCIRS) and TCR RNA copy counting, using CD8 T cells to do so.

There are a few counts of this clonotype. Its antigen specificity is not known. No qualities accompany the bases; no much larger clone lies one base away. General conclusions and limits of the study: Naive libraries contained spiked-in Jurkat TCR RNA (approximately 10 copies' worth), which is not part of the donor repertoire. Highly expanded clone sizes could be underestimated if identical TCR molecules share a barcode. When barcode sub-clustering was omitted, TCR diversity was inflated by chimeric consensus sequences, with chimeras reaching as high as 47%. In CMV-specific effector cells, clones with more than 20 RNA copies accounted for over 97% of molecules, whereas in naive cells such clones accounted for under 1%. Spiked-in Jurkat TCR RNA equal to a single cell's worth was reported to be detectable even within 1,100,000 naive CD8 T cells. Approximately 2.7 recovered TCR RNA copies per cell were obtained by modeling, versus roughly 9.1 by digital PCR, implying a capture efficiency of 30% to 35%.

The library was prepared using PCR. The run used an Illumina HiSeq 4000. Bulk TCR libraries were prepared as previously described, using TCR primers listed in Table S5. The Qiagen AllPrep DNA/RNA kit was used to purify total RNA. Before any analysis, reads coming from multiple sequencing runs of the same library were combined into one pool. The paper's processing steps were these. Reads were retained only if their TCR constant sequence matched exactly, and those retained reads were trimmed to 150 nt and grouped according to their 12-nt molecular barcodes. Reads within each barcode group were sub-clustered using a 15% Levenshtein threshold, and quality-weighted consensus sequences were constructed for each RNA molecule. Non-functional sequences were excluded, and lower-count sequences lying one edit away from another sequence were also excluded. Based on fitting two negative binomial distributions, any barcode sub-cluster with under 20% of the maximum read count was discarded. Through fastp at Q25 and MiXCR, TCRdb rebuilt clones from the public reads, retaining in-frame beta chains. Identical CDR3 proteins give one entry, which carries the most common genes and DNA. The V and J calls were determined by TCRdb, not by the authors. Here the sample has about 640,000 distinct CDR3 sequences; 20% occur a single time. The top ten clones comprise around 0.9% of the sample.

Libraries of naive CD8 T cells were built from anywhere between roughly 17,000 and 1,000,000 sorted cells, with 10%, 30% or 50% of the purified RNA used. On a BD FACSAria II, naive CD8 T cells were FACS-sorted as CD8+CD4-CCR7+CD45RA+ and collected into RLT Plus buffer. To test detection sensitivity, Jurkat RNA equal to about nine TCR copies was added to samples of about 20,000-1,100,000 naive CD8 T cells. Enrichment of CD8 T cells was performed with RosetteSep CD8+ T Cell Enrichment Cocktail and Ficoll-Paque, after which ACK red cell lysis was carried out. CDR1 and CDR2 were assigned from the germline V gene as MDHEN and SYDVKM. There are 16 amino acids in the CDR3, from cysteine to phenylalanine inclusive. Kept here is only the CDR3 DNA, which spans 48 bases and is read in frame from base 1. Trimming removed 4 bases from V and 0 bases from J, leaving 16 bases between the germline ends.

The rearranged segments are TRBV28 and TRBJ2-7; TRBD2 might be the D gene, on 5 matching bases. The sequenced material came from naive CD8+ T cells from blood, with Jurkat cell RNA spiked in. The intended sense of this specimen's cell subset or site label: FACS-sorted CD8+CD4-CCR7+CD45RA+ naive T cells. The sequence derives from a human donor in good health. Some libraries in this study had Jurkat cell RNA spiked in. The CDR3 corresponds to CASSSLIERPSYEQYF. The DNA sequence is as follows: TGTGCCAGCAGTTCCCTTATTGAGCGGCCCTCCTACGAGCAGTACTTC. The CDR3 plus the reference TRBV28 and TRBJ2-7 genes for the other parts give the full variable domain: DVKVTQSSRYLVKRTGEKVFLECVQDMDHENMFWYRQDPGLGLRLIYFSYDVKMKEKGDIPEGYSVSREKKERFSLILESASTNQTSMYLCASSSLIERPSYEQYFGPGTRLTVT.